This T cell receptor beta chain was recorded in a study of blood T cell repertoires in COVID-19. Whole-study context: The cDNA or gDNA used as material had been derived from T cells, B-cell-depleted T cells, or PBMCs.

V shed 0 bases and J 6 bases; nucleotides not matched to a gene: 3. Looked up from germline, CDR1 is KGHDR and CDR2 is SFDVKD. The CDR3 has 15 amino acids. Profiled with immunoSEQ multiplex PCR; TCRdb holds only in-frame clones, not every one. The repertoire includes over 200,000 clones, 70% to 90% of them detected once, and about 5% sits in the top ten. Sequencing was carried out using peripheral blood. V is TRBV24-1 and J is TRBJ2-2; 7 positions agree with TRBD1. This clonotype was sampled from a woman aged 40 to 50 with acute or convalescent COVID-19. The CDR3 is CATSDLLTGAGELFF. The CDR3 DNA is TGTGCCACCAGTGATTTGCTTACAGGGGCCGGGGAGCTGTTTTTT.